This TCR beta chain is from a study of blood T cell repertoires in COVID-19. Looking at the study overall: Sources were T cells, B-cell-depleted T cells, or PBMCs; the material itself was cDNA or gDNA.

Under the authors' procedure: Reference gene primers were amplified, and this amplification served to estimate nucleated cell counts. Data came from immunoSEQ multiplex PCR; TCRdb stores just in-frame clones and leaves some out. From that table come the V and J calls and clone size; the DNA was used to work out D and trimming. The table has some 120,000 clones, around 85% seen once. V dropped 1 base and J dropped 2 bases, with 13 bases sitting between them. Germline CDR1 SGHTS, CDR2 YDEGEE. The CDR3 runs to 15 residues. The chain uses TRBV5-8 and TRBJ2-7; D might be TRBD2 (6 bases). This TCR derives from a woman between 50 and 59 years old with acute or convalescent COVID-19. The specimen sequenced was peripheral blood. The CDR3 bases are TGTGCCAGCAGCTTGATTGGGACTGAGACCTACGAGCAGTACTTC. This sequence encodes CASSLIGTETYEQYF.